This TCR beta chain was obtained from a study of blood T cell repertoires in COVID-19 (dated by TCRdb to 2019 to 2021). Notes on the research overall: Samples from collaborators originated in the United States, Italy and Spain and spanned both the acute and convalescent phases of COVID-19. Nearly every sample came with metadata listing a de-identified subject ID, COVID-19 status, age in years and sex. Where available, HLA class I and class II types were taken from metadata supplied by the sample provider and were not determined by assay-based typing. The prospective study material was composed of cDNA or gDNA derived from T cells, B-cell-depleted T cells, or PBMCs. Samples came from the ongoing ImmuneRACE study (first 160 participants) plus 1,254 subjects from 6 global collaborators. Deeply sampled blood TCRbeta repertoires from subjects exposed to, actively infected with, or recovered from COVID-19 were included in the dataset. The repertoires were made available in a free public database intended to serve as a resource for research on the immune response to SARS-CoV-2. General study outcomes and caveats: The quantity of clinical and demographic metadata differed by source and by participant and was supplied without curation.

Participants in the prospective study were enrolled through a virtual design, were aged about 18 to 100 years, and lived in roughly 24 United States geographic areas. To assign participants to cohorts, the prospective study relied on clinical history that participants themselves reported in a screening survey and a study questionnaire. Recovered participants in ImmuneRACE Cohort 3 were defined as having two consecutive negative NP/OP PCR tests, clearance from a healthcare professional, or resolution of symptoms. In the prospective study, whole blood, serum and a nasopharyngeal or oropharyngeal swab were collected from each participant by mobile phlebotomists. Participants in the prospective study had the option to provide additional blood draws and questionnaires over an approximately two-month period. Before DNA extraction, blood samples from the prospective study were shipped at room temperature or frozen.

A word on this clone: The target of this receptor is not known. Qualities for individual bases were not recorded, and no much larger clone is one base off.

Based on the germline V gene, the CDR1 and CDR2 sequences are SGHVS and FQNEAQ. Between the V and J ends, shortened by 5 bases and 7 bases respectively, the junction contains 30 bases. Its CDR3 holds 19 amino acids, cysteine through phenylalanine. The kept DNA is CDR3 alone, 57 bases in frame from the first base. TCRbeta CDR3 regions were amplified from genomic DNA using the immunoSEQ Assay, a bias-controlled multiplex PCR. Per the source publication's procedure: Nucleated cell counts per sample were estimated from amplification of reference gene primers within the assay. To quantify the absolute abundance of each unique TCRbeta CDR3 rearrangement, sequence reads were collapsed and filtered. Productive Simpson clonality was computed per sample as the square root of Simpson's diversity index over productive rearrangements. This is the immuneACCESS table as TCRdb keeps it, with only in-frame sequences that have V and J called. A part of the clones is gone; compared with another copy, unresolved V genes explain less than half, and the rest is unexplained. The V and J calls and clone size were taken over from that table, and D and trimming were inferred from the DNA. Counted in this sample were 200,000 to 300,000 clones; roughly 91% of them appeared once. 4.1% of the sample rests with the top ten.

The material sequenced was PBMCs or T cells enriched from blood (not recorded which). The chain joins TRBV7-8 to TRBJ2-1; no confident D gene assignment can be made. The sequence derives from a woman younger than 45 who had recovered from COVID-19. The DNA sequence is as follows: TGTGCCAGCAGCCTTAATCCTTATGGCGGCCTAAAGGCCGGGAATGAGCAGTTCTTC. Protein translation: CASSLNPYGGLKAGNEQFF. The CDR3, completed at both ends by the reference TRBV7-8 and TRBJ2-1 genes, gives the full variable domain GAGVSQSPRYKVAKRGQDVALRCDPISGHVSLFWYQQALGQGPEFLTYFQNEAQLDKSGLPSDRFFAERPEGSVSTLKIQRTQQEDSAVYLCASSLNPYGGLKAGNEQFFGPGTRLTVL.